This TCR beta chain was documented in a study of T-cell memory formation after mild COVID-19. Looking at the study overall: Clustering of TCRs was largely donor specific. Study observations and caveats: Largely, contracting CD4+ clones fell within CM and EM, and contracting CD8+ clones within EMRA. A balance of CD4 and CD8 characterized clones contracting day 15 to 85, whereas later expanders leaned CD4+.

The 5'RACE method, run with constant-segment primers, produced TCR alpha and TCR beta cDNA libraries (carrying sample barcodes and UMIs). TCRdb processed the 5' RACE reads anew with MiXCR; each CDR3 protein has one entry. The sample has fewer than 400,000 distinct CDR3 sequences; 16% are singletons. J lost 1 base, V lost 9 bases, and 11 bases had no gene match. The CDR3 contains 15 residues. Germline V gives CDR1 MNHEY, CDR2 SVGAGI. Notes on this clonotype: Its antigen is as yet unknown.

The rearrangement uses TRBV6-5 and TRBJ1-2; 7 nucleotides match TRBD1. The origin of this receptor is a man aged 18-30 years who had mild COVID-19 (a few samples of this study predate the infection). Cell type and time point are not known. Sequencing used PBMCs or a T cell subset sorted from them (not recorded which). CDR3 protein: CASKLNRGGNYGYTF. Here the CDR3 DNA reads TGTGCCAGTAAATTAAACAGGGGAGGTAACTATGGCTACACCTTC.